Sequencing of this TCR beta chain was carried out in a study of blood T cells in healthy people across ages. Through a sample-barcoded 5' primer and a J-beta primer mix, a second PCR was run for roughly 6 to 11 cycles. One entry per CDR3 protein results from TCRdb running MiXCR on the 5' RACE reads. The sample holds over 1.5 million distinct CDR3 sequences, around 48% seen once. Trimming shortened V by 6 bases and J by 1 base, and 9 bases separated the two germline ends. The CDR3 length is 14 residues. Germline V gene data show CDR1 as MNHNS and CDR2 as SASEGT. The chain recombines TRBV6-1 with TRBJ1-4; D gene ambiguous. The sequenced sample consisted of blood. The TCR originated in a woman in her forties in good health. The CDR3 protein is CASSPHITNEKLFF. The CDR3 DNA reads as TGTGCCAGCAGCCCACATATAACTAATGAAAAACTGTTTTTT.